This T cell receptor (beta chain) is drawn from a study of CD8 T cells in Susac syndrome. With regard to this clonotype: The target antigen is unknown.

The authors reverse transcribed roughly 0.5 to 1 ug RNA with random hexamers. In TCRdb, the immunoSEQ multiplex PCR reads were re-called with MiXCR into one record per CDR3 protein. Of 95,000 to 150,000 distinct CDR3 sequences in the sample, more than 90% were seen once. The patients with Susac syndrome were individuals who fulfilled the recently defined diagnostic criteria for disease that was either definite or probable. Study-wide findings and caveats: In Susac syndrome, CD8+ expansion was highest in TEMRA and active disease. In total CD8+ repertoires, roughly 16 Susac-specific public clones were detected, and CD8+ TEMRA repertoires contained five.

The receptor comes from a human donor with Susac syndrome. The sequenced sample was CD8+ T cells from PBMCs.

The CDR3 sequence: CASSLSGLEETQYF. As DNA, the CDR3 is TGTGCCAGCAGTTTATCAGGACTCGAGGAGACCCAGTACTTC. The J gene is TRBJ2-5, the V gene TRBV12-3 or TRBV12-4, with a tentative D call TRBD2 (5 bases). The CDR3 is 14 amino acids. The V and J ends lost 2 bases and 5 bases respectively, with 12 bases between them.